The rows below give T cell receptor beta chains drawn from one sample of a study of blood T cells in healthy people across ages. Each CDR3 protein is one row after TCRdb ran MiXCR on the 5' RACE reads. The table has some 1 million distinct CDR3 sequences, over 35% seen once. Sequenced input: blood. These receptors were taken from an older woman in good health. Each CDR3 is given with its conserved first and last residue. The D gene is left open where the match is weak. A row's size may be missing; if present it is once, few, many or a size class.

D gene	V gene	clone size	J gene	CDR3 DNA	CDR3 protein
.	TRBV6-2/TRBV6-3	many	TRBJ2-4	TGTGCCAGCAGTTATTCCGGGTCGGGTGTAGACATTCAGTACTTC	CASSYSGSGVDIQYF
.	TRBV14	few	TRBJ2-1	TGTGCCAGCAGCCAAGATATCCACTCTGAGCAGTTCTTC	CASSQDIHSEQFF
.	TRBV13	few	TRBJ1-2	TGTGCCAGCAGCTCCACAGGCAGGGGTGGCTACACCTTC	CASSSTGRGGYTF
.	TRBV10-3	.	TRBJ1-1	TGTGCCATCAGTGACTTCTCCTACATGAACACTGAAGCTTTCTTT	CAISDFSYMNTEAFF
.	TRBV6-6	few	TRBJ1-1	TGTGCCAGCAGTTACGATTCAGGGCTAGCTGAAGCTTTCTTT	CASSYDSGLAEAFF
TRBD2	TRBV7-2	few	TRBJ2-7	TGTGCCAGCAGGTCTAGCGGGGGGCCCTACGAGCAGTACTTC	CASRSSGGPYEQYF
.	TRBV12-3/TRBV12-4	.	TRBJ2-3	TGTGCCAGCAGCCCAGGGGTAGCTACGCAGTATTTT	CASSPGVATQYF
TRBD2	TRBV29-1	.	TRBJ2-7	TGCAGCGCTACTAGCGGGGCGATCTCCTACAATGAGCAGTACTTC	CSATSGAISYNEQYF
.	TRBV20-1	few	TRBJ2-5	TGCAGTGCTACAGGGGGAGGGACAGCAGACCAAGAGACCCAGTACTTC	CSATGGGTADQETQYF
.	TRBV5-1	once	TRBJ1-2	TGCGCCAGCAGCTTGGAGGGGACAATTGGCTACACCTTC	CASSLEGTIGYTF
TRBD2	TRBV5-5	few	TRBJ2-3	TGTGCCAGCAGCCGCGGACTAGGGGCAGATACGCAGTATTTT	CASSRGLGADTQYF
.	TRBV6-6	.	TRBJ2-5	TGTGCCAGCAGTTCCCGAAAAGGGTCCTACAATGAGCAGTACTTC	CASSSRKGSYNEQYF
TRBD1	TRBV18	.	TRBJ2-2	TGTGCCAGCTCACCAAGGACAGGGGGCACCGGGGAGCTGTTTTTT	CASSPRTGGTGELFF
TRBD1	TRBV6-6	.	TRBJ1-5	TGTGCCAGCAGCTGGACAGGGGGCCCCAATCAGCCCCAGCATTTT	CASSWTGGPNQPQHF
TRBD2	TRBV20-1	.	TRBJ2-7	TGCAGTGCTAGAGATCCAAGGACTAGCGGGAGGGCATCGTACGAGCAGTACTTC	CSARDPRTSGRASYEQYF
.	TRBV5-1	.	TRBJ2-1	TGCGCCAGCAGTAGGGGGGCCCCATCCTACAATGAGCAGTTCTTC	CASSRGAPSYNEQFF
TRBD1	TRBV18	.	TRBJ2-7	TGTGCCAGCTCACCAAGGGGGCAAGCCTCCTACGAGCAGTACTTC	CASSPRGQASYEQYF
.	TRBV4-1	.	TRBJ1-4	TGCGCCAGCAGCCAAGATGATCTGGGACTTAGAGGTGAAAAACTGTTTTTT	CASSQDDLGLRGEKLFF
.	TRBV29-1	many	TRBJ2-7	TGCAGCGTTGGTGGTACCTACGAGCAGTACTTC	CSVGGTYEQYF
.	TRBV20-1	.	TRBJ2-1	TGCAGTGCTAGAGTAACAGAGCAGTTCTTC	CSARVTEQFF
.	TRBV10-3	.	TRBJ2-7	TGTGCCATCAGTGAACGGGACGAGCAGTACTTC	CAISERDEQYF
.	TRBV14	.	TRBJ2-2	TGTGCCAGCAGCCAGTTTCAGGGACTCAACACCGGGGAGCTGTTTTTT	CASSQFQGLNTGELFF
.	TRBV3-1	few	TRBJ1-5	TGTGCCAGCAGCCAAGATCTTAATCAGCCCCAGCATTTT	CASSQDLNQPQHF
.	TRBV12-3/TRBV12-4	.	TRBJ2-4	TGTGCCAGCAGTTCCCCTTTTGAGGCAGGGTTATCCAAAAACATTCAGTACTTC	CASSSPFEAGLSKNIQYF
.	TRBV7-2	many	TRBJ2-5	TGTGCCAGCAGCTTGACGGCCTCGCCGGGGGAGACCCAGTACTTC	CASSLTASPGETQYF
TRBD2	TRBV7-6	.	TRBJ2-4	TGTGCCAGCAGCTTAGAGTGGGGGGCTTTGCGGGAGGGCCTCTACAATGAGCAGTACTTC	CASSLEWGALREGLYNEQYF
.	TRBV20-1	.	TRBJ1-5	TGCAGTGCTAGAGATCCGGTGGGGGGTAATCAGCCCCAGCATTTT	CSARDPVGGNQPQHF
.	TRBV6-1	few	TRBJ2-3	TGTGCCAGCAACTTGGGGGCGGATACGCAGTATTTT	CASNLGADTQYF
TRBD1	TRBV7-9	.	TRBJ2-7	TGTGCCAGCAGCGGCAACAGGGGTCAAAGCTCCTACGAGCAGTACTTC	CASSGNRGQSSYEQYF
TRBD2	TRBV7-8	.	TRBJ2-1	TGTGCCAGCAGCTTAGGAGCGGGAGGGTTCTTC	CASSLGAGGFF
.	TRBV7-9	.	TRBJ2-7	TGTGCCAGCAGCCCTAAAGAAGATATCTACAATGAGCAGTACTTC	CASSPKEDIYNEQYF
.	TRBV12-3/TRBV12-4	.	TRBJ1-5	TGTGCCAGCAGCCTCTGGGGAGTGCAGCCCCAGCATTTT	CASSLWGVQPQHF